Detailed here is one T cell receptor (beta chain). Time point specified: persistent/refractory GD, antithyroid drugs over 5 years with positive TRAb. Generation of the TCR library employed RNA extracted from PBMCs. As a group, patients came from one endocrinology department in Xi'an, China. This sample was included in a study of regulatory T cells in long-lasting Graves disease. In the study overall: Persistent Graves' disease meant over 5 years of antithyroid drugs with positive TSH receptor antibodies.

Arm-PCR with iRepertoire HTBI primers amplified the CDR3 regions for these TCR beta libraries. TCRdb processed the multiplex PCR reads anew with MiXCR; each CDR3 protein has one entry. The sample has around 400,000 distinct CDR3 sequences, around 24% seen once. The V end lost 0 bases, the J end lost 9 bases, and 13 bases lay between the germline ends. Germline assignment: CDR1 SGHRS and CDR2 YFSETQ. This CDR3 is built from 15 residues. V gene TRBV5-1 combines with J gene TRBJ1-6; no reliable D call. The TCR comes from a female donor with Graves disease. Specimen: peripheral blood mononuclear cells (PBMCs), collected when the disease was refractory, from a patient treated with antithyroid drugs. The chain's CDR3 is CASSLDTGRTSPLHF. The CDR3 DNA reads TGCGCCAGCAGCTTGGACACGGGCAGGACTTCACCCCTCCACTTT.